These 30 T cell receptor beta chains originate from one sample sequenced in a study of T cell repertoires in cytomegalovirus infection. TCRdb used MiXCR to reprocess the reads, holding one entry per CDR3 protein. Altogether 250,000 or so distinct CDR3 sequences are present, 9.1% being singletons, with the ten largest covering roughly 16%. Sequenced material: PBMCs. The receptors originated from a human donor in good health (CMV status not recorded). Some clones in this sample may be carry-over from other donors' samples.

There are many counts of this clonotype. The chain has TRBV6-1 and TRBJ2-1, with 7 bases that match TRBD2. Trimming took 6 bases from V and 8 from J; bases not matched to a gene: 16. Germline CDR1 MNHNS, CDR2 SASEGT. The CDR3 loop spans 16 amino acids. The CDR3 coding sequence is TGTGCCAGCAGGGGTAGGGGTCAGGGTCGGGGGGATGAGCAGTTCTTC. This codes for CASRGRGQGRGDEQFF.

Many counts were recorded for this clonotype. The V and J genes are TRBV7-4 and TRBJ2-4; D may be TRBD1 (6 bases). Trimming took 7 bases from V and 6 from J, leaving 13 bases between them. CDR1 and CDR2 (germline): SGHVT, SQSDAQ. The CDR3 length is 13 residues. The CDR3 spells CASTPGARNIQYF. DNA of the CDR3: TGTGCCAGCACCCCAGGGGCAAGAAACATTCAGTACTTC.

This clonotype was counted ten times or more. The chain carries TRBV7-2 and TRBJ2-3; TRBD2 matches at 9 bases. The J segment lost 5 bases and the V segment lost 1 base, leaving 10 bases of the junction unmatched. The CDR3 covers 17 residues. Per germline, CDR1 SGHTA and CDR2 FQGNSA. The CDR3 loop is CASSLVWREGEIDTQYF. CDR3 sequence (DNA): TGTGCCAGCAGCTTAGTATGGCGGGAGGGCGAAATAGATACGCAGTATTTT.

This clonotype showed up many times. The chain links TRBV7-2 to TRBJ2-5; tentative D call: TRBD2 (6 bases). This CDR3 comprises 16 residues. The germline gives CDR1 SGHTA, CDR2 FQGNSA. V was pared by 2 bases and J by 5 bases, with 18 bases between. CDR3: CASSLTQAPGGETQYF. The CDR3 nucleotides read TGTGCCAGCAGCTTAACCCAGGCCCCAGGAGGGGAGACCCAGTACTTC.

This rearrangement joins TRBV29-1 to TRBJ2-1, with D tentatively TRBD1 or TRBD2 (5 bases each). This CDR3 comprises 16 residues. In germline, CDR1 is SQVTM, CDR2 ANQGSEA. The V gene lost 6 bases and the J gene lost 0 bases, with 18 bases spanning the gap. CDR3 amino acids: CSVGPVGAFSYNEQFF. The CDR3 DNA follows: TGCAGCGTCGGGCCTGTCGGGGCCTTCTCCTACAATGAGCAGTTCTTC.

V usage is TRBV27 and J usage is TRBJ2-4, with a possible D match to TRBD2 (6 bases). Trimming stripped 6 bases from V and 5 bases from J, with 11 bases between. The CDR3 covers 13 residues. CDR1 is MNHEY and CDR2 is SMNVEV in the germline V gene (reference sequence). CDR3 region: CASREGPQNIQYF. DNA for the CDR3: TGTGCCAGCAGGGAGGGTCCCCAAAACATTCAGTACTTC.

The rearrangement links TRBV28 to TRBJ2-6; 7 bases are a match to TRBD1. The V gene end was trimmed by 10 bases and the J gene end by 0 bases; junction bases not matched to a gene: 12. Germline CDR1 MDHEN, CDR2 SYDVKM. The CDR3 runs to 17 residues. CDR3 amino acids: CANSFTGAPSGANVLTF. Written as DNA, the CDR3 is TGTGCCAACAGCTTCACAGGGGCCCCCTCTGGGGCCAACGTCCTGACTTTC.

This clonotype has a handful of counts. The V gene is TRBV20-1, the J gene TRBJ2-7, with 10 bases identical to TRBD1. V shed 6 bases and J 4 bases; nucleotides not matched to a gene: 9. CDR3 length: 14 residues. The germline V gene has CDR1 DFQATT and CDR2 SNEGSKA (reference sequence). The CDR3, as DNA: TGCAGTGCCCGTATAGGGACAGGGGCTTACGAGCAGTACTTC. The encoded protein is CSARIGTGAYEQYF.

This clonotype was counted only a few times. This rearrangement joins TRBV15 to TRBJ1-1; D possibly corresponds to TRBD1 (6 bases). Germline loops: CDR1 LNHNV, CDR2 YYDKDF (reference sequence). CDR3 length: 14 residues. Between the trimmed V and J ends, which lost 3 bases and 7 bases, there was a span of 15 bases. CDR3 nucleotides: TGTGCCACCAGCAGGGACATGCTCAGGGGTGAAGCTTTCTTT. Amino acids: CATSRDMLRGEAFF.

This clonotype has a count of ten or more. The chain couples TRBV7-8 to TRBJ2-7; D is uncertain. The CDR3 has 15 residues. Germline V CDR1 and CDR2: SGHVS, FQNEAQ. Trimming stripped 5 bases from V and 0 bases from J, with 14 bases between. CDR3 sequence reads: CASSPRDFSSYEQYF. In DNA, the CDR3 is TGTGCCAGCAGCCCACGCGACTTTAGCTCCTACGAGCAGTACTTC. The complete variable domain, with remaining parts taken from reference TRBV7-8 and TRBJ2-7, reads GAGVSQSPRYKVAKRGQDVALRCDPISGHVSLFWYQQALGQGPEFLTYFQNEAQLDKSGLPSDRFFAERPEGSVSTLKIQRTQQEDSAVYLCASSPRDFSSYEQYFGPGTRLTVT.

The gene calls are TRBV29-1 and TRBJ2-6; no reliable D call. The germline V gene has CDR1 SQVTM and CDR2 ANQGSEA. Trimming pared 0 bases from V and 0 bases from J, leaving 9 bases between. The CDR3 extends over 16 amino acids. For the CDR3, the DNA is TGCAGCGTTGAAGATCCGCTTACCTCTGGGGCCAACGTCCTGACTTTC. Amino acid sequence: CSVEDPLTSGANVLTF. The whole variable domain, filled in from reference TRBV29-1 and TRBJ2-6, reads SAVISQKPSRDICQRGTSLTIQCQVDSQVTMMFWYRQQPGQSLTLIATANQGSEATYESGFVIDKFPISRPNLTFSTLTVSNMSPEDSSIYLCSVEDPLTSGANVLTFGAGSRLTVL.

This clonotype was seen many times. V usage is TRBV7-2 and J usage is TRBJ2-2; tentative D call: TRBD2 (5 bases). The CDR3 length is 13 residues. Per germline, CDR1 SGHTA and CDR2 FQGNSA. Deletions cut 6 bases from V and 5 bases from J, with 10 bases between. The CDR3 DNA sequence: TGTGCCAGCAGTATACCGGGGACCGGGGAGCTGTTTTTT. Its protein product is CASSIPGTGELFF.

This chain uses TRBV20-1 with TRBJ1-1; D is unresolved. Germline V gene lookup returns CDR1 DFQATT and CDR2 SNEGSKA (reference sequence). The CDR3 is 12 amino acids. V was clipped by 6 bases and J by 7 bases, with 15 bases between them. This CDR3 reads CSAGPPFGEAFF. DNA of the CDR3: TGCAGTGCCGGCCCCCCATTTGGTGAAGCTTTCTTT.

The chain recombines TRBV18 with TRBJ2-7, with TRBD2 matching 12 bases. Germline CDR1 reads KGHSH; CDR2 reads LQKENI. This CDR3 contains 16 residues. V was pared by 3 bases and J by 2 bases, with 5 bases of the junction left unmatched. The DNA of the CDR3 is TGTGCCAGCTCACCGCCCTCTAGCGGGGGGGCCTACGAGCAGTACTTC. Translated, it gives CASSPPSSGGAYEQYF.

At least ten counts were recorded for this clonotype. The CDR3 here is CASSLVPKWTGASDTQYF. CDR3 nucleotides: TGTGCCAGCAGTCTGGTTCCCAAGTGGACAGGGGCTAGCGATACGCAGTATTTT. The chain recombines TRBV12-3 or TRBV12-4 with TRBJ2-3, with 9 bases that match TRBD1. The trim removed 5 bases at V and 6 bases at J, leaving 18 bases unmatched. CDR3 length equals 18 residues.

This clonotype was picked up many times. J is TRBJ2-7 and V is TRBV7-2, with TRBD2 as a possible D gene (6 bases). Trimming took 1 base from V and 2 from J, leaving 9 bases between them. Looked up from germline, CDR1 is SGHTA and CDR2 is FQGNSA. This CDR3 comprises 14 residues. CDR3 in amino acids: CASSLEAGPYEQYF. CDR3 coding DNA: TGTGCCAGCAGCTTAGAGGCGGGACCCTACGAGCAGTACTTC.

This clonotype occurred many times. The CDR3, as DNA: TGTGCCAGCAGTAAGGTCGACAGATTAGCCAAAAACATTCAGTACTTC. This gives the protein CASSKVDRLAKNIQYF. The rearrangement joins TRBV6-1 to TRBJ2-4, with TRBD1 as a possible D gene (5 bases). CDR3 length: 16 amino acids. Germline lookup yields CDR1 MNHNS and CDR2 SASEGT. Trimming shortened V by 5 bases and J by 0 bases, and 14 bases separated the two germline ends.

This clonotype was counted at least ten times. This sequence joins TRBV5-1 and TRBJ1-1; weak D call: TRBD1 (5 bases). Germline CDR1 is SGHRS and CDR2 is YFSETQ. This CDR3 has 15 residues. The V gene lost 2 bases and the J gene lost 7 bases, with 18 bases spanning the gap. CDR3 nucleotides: TGCGCCAGCAGCTTAAGGGGCCCCCGAGATGGTGAAGCTTTCTTT. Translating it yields CASSLRGPRDGEAFF.

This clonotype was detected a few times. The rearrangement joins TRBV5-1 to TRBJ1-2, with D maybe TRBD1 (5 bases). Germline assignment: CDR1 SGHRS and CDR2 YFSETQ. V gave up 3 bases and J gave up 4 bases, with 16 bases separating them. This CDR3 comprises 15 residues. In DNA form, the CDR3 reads TGCGCCAGCAGCTCAGGCGGTACAGGTGCCTATGGCTACACCTTC. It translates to CASSSGGTGAYGYTF.

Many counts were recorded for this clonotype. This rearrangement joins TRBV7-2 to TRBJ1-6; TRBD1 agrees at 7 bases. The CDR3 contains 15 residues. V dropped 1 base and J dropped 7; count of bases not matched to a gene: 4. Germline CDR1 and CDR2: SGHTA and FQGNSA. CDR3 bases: TGTGCCAGCAGCTTAGAGACAGGGATCAATTCACCCCTCCACTTT. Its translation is CASSLETGINSPLHF.

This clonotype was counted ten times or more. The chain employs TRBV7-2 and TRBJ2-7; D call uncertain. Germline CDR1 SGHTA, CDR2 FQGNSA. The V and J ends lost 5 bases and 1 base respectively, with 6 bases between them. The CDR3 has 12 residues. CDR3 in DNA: TGTGCCAGCAGCCCCCAATCCTACGAGCAGTACTTC. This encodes CASSPQSYEQYF. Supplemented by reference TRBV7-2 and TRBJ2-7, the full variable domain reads GAGVSQSPSNKVTEKGKDVELRCDPISGHTALYWYRQSLGQGLEFLIYFQGNSAPDKSGLPSDRFSAERTGGSVSTLTIQRTQQEDSAVYLCASSPQSYEQYFGPGTRLTVT.

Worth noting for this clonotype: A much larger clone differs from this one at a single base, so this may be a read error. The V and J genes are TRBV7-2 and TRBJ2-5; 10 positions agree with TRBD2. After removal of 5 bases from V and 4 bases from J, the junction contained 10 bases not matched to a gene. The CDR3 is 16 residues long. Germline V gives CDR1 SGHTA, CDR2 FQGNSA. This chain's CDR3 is CASSTSSSGRRETQYF. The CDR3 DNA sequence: TGTGCCAGCAGCACCTCCTCTAGCGGGAGAAGAGAGACCCAGTACTTC.

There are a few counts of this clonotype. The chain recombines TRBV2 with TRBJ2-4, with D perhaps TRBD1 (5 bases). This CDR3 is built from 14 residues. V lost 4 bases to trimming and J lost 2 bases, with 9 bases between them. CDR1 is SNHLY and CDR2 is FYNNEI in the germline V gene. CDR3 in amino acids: CASSAQGTKNIQYF. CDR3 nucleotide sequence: TGTGCCAGCAGTGCCCAGGGAACCAAAAACATTCAGTACTTC.

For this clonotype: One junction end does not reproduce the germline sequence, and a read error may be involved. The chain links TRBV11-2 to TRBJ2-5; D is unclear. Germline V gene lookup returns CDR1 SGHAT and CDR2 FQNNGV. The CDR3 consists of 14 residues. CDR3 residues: CTSSFSVGQETQYF. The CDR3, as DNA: TGTACCAGCAGCTTCTCTGTGGGGCAAGAGACCCAGTACTTC.

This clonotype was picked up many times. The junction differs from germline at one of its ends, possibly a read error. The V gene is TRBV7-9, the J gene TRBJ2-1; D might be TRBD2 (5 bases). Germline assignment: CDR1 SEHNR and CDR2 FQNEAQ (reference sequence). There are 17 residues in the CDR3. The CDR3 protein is CASSLASVLTVNNEQFF. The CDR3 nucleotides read TGTGCCAGCAGCCTAGCATCCGTACTAACCGTTAACAATGAGCAGTTCTTC.

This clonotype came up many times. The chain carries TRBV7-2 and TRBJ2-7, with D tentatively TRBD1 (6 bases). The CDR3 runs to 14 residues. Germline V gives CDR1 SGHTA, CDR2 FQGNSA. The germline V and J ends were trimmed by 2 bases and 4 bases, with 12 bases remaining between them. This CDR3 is CASSLFRGGYEQYF. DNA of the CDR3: TGTGCCAGCAGCTTATTCAGGGGTGGTTACGAGCAGTACTTC.

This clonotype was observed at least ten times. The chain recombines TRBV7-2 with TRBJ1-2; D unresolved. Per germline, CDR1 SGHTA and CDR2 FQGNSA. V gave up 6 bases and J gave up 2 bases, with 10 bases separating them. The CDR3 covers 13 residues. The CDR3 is CASSRGGNYGYTF. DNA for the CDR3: TGTGCCAGCAGTCGGGGTGGAAACTATGGCTACACCTTC.

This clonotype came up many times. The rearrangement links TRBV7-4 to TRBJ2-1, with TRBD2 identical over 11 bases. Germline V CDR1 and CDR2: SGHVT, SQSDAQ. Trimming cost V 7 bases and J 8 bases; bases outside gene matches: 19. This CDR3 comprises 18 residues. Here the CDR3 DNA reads TGTGCCAGCACCTTTATAGCGGGGGGGCGGGGCCGCGGGGATGAGCAGTTCTTC. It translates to CASTFIAGGRGRGDEQFF.

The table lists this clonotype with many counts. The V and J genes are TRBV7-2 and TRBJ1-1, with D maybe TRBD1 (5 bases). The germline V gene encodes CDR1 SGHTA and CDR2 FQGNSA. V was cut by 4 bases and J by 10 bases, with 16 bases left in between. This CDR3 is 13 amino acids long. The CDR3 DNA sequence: TGTGCCAGCAGCTCCACAGGTCAAAGGGTAGCTTTCTTT. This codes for CASSSTGQRVAFF.

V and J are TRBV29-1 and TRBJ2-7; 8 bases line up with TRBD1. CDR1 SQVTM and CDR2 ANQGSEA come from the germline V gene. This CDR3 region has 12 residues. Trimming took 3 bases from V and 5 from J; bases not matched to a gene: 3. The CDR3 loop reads CSVEVDRDEQYF. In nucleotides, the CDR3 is TGCAGCGTTGAGGTGGACAGGGACGAGCAGTACTTC.